The clone carrying this T cell receptor beta chain was found many times. The entry originates in a study of T cells after yellow fever vaccination. The V end lost 3 bases, the J end lost 7 bases, and 16 bases lay between the germline ends. The CDR3 sequence is 13 residues long. Germline values: CDR1 DFQATT, CDR2 SNEGSKA (reference sequence). TCRdb re-derived calls from the 5' RACE reads in MiXCR, one entry per CDR3 protein. The repertoire has roughly 16,000 distinct CDR3 sequences, about 4% of them found once; the top ten carry approximately 0.4%. The source was PBMCs, either bulk or a sorted T-cell subset (CD4+, CD8+, memory, or dextramer-sorted; not recorded which), collected 15 days after the yellow fever booster vaccination. This TCR came from a man aged 25 to 40 who received the YFV17D yellow fever vaccine. The chain couples TRBV20-1 to TRBJ2-7; D ambiguous. DNA of the CDR3: TGCAGTGCTAGGGCCCCGTTGGGGAATGAGCAGTACTTC. Protein sequence: CSARAPLGNEQYF.